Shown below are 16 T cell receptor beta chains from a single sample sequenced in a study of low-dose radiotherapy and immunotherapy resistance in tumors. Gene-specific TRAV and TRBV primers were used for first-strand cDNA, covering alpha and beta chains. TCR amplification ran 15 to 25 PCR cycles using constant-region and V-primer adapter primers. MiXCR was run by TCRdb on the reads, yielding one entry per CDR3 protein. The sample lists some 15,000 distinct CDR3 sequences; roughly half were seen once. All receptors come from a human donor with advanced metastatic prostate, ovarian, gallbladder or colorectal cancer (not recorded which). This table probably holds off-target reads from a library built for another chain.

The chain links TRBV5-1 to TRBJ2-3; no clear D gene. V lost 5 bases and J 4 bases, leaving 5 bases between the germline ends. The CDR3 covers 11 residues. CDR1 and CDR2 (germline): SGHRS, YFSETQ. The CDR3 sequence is CASRSADTQYF. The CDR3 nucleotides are TGCGCCAGCAGGTCCGCAGATACGCAGTATTTT.

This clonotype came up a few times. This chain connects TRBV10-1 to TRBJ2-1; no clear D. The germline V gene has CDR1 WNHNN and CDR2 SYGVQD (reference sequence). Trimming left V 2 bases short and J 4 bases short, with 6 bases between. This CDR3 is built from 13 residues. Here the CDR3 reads CASSEDTYNEQFF. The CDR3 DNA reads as TGCGCCAGCAGTGAGGACACATACAATGAGCAGTTCTTC.

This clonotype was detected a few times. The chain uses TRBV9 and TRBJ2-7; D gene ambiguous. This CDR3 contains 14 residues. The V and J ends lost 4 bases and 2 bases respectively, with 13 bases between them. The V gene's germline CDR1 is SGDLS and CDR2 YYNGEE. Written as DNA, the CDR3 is TGTGCCAGCAGCCCCCCCGAGCCCCCCTACGAGCAGTACTTC. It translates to CASSPPEPPYEQYF.

The CDR3 is CASSQFLAGGLQAKNIQYF. CDR3 sequence (DNA): TGTGCCAGCAGCCAGTTCCTAGCGGGAGGGCTCCAAGCCAAAAACATTCAGTACTTC. The chain employs TRBV3-1 and TRBJ2-4, with 12 positions matching TRBD2. From germline, CDR1 is LGHDT and CDR2 YNNKEL (reference sequence). The CDR3 is 19 residues long. The V segment lost 3 bases and the J segment 0 bases; nucleotides outside the gene matches: 9.

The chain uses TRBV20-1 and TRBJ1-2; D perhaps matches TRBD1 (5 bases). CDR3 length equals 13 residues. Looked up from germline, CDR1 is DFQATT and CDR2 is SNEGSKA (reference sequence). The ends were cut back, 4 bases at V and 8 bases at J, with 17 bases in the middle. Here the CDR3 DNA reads TGCAGTGCTATAGACCCAGGGCCGGCAGGCTACACCTTC. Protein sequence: CSAIDPGPAGYTF.

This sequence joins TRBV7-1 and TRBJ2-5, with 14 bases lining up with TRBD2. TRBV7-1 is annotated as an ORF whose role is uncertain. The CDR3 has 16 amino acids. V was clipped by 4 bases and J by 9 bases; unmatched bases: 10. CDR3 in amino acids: CASSYAGLAGDLSQYF. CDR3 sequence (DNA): TGTGCCAGCAGCTACGCGGGACTAGCGGGGGATCTATCCCAGTACTTC.

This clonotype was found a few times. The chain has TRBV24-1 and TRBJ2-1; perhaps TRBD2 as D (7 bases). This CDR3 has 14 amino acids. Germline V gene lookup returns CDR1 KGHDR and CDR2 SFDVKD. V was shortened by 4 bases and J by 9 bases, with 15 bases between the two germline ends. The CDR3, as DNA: TGTGCCACCAGTGAAACGGGGGGCCATGGTGAGCAGTTCTTC. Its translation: CATSETGGHGEQFF.

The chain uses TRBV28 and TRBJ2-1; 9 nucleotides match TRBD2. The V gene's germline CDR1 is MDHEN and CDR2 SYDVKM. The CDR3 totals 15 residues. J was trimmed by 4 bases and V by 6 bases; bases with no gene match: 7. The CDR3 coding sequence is TGTGCCAGCAGCCTCGGACTAGCGAGTTACAATGAGCAGTTCTTC. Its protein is CASSLGLASYNEQFF. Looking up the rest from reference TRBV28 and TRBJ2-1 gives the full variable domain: DVKVTQSSRYLVKRTGEKVFLECVQDMDHENMFWYRQDPGLGLRLIYFSYDVKMKEKGDIPEGYSVSREKKERFSLILESASTNQTSMYLCASSLGLASYNEQFFGPGTRLTVL.

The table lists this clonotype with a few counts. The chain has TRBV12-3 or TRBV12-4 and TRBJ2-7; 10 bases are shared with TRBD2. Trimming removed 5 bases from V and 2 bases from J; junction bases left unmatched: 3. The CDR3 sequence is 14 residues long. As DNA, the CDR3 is TGTGCCAGCAGTCTACTAGCGGGGACCTACGAGCAGTACTTC. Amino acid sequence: CASSLLAGTYEQYF.

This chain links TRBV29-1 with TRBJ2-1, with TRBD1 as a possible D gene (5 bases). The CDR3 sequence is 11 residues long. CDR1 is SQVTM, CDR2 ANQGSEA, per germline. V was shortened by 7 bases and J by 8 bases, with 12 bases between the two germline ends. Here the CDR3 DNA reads TGCAGCGCCCCGAAGGGGCATGAGCAGTTCTTC. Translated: CSAPKGHEQFF.

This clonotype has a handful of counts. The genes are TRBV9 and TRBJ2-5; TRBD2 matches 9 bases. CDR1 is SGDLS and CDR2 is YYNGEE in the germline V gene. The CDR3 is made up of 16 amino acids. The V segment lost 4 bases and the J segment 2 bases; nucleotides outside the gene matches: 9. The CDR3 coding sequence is TGTGCCAGCAGCCCCTATAGCGGGGGCCGACAAGAGACCCAGTACTTC. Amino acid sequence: CASSPYSGGRQETQYF.

CDR3 sequence reads: CASSLVASNEQFF. In nucleotides, the CDR3 is TGTGCCAGCAGCTTAGTCGCTAGCAATGAGCAGTTCTTC. The chain combines TRBV11-2 with TRBJ2-1; no reliable D call. CDR1 and CDR2 (germline): SGHAT, FQNNGV. This CDR3 has 13 amino acids. V was clipped by 1 base and J by 6 bases, with 7 bases between them.

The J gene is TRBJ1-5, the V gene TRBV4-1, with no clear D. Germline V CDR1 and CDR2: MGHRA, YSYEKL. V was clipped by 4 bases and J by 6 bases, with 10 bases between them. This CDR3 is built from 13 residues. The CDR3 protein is CASSPVSTQPQHF. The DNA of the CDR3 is TGCGCCAGCAGCCCGGTTTCGACTCAGCCCCAGCATTTT.

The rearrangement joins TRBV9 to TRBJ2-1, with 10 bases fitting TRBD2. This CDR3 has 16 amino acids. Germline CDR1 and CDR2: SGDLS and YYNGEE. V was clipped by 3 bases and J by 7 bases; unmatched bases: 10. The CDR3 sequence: CASSGIAGGEDNEQFF. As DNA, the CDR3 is TGTGCCAGCAGCGGAATAGCGGGAGGTGAGGATAATGAGCAGTTCTTC. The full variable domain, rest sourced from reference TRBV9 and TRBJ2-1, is DSGVTQTPKHLITATGQRVTLRCSPRSGDLSVYWYQQSLDQGLQFLIQYYNGEERAKGNILERFSAQQFPDLHSELNLSSLELGDSALYFCASSGIAGGEDNEQFFGPGTRLTVL.

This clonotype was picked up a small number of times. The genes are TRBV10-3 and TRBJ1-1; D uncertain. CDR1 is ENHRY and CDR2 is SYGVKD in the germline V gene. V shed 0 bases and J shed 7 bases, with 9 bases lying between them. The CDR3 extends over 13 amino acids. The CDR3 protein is CAISESTRSEAFF. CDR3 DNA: TGTGCCATCAGTGAGTCGACTCGGAGTGAAGCTTTCTTT.

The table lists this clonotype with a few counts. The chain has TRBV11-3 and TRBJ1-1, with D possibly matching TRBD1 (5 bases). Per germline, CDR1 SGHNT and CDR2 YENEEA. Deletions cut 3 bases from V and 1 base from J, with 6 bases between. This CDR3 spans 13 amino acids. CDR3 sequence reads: CASSLGPNTEAFF. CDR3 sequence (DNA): TGTGCCAGCAGCTTGGGACCGAACACTGAAGCTTTCTTT.